This entry features one TCR beta chain sequence. This clonotype was recorded many times. Its antigen has not been determined. Base qualities are missing; no much larger clone stands one base away. Library construction relied on PCR. Sequenced on an Illumina HiSeq 2500. Molecular barcoding was employed in the preparation of TCR libraries, with unique molecular identifiers being used to normalize TCRbeta repertoire quantification. TCRdb took the public reads, trimmed them with fastp at Q25, ran MiXCR for clone calling and kept in-frame beta chains. Every entry covers one CDR3 protein and lists the most common genes and DNA from its rows. In this sample the table shows under 250,000 distinct CDR3 sequences, approximately 6.3% of which occur a single time. The ten top clones hold about 6% of the sample. The data are from a study of T-cell reconstitution after alpha-beta-depleted transplantation in children (dated by TCRdb to 2015 to 2016). About the investigation overall: The study quantitatively tracked T-cell immune reconstitution after TCRalphabeta/CD19-depleted allogeneic hematopoietic cell transplantation in children using TCR repertoire profiling. The full study reports these points: In some patients, high TCRbeta diversity at day 60 was attributed to recipient T cells and intrathymic progenitors that had survived conditioning. Over subsequent months, a decline in hyperexpanded clone frequencies was noted, and after one year, T-cell counts and TCRbeta diversity were mostly ascribed to newly produced T cells. Apparently early alphabetaT-cell count recovery about two months after transplant reportedly relied on only several hundred rapidly expanded clones derived from non-depleted graft cells.

Reading the germline V gene (reference sequence) gives CDR1 LNHNV and CDR2 YYDKDF. The CDR3 runs 13 amino acids, cysteine and phenylalanine included. Only the CDR3 DNA stays, 39 bases, in frame from base 1. Trimming accounts for 6 bases at V and 5 bases at J, while the number of junction bases matched to no gene is 4. The sample's treatment or condition label, decoded: allogeneic hematopoietic cell transplantation with graft depleted of TCRalphabeta T cells and CD19 B cells. Transplant recipients were children who received TCRalphabeta/CD19-depleted allogeneic hematopoietic cell grafts. Sequencing used PBMCs, obtained before TCRalphabeta/CD19-depleted stem cell transplant. This clonotype was obtained from a boy aged 2 to 10 with acute lymphoblastic leukemia, due to receive a stem cell transplant. The chain links TRBV15 with TRBJ2-5; the central 9 bases match TRBD1. The CDR3 has the sequence CATRGTGHETQYF. The sequenced DNA: TGTGCCACCAGGGGGACAGGGCATGAGACCCAGTACTTC. Supplemented by the reference TRBV15 and TRBJ2-5 proteins around the CDR3, the complete variable domain is DAMVIQNPRYQVTQFGKPVTLSCSQTLNHNVMYWYQQKSSQAPKLLFHYYDKDFNNEADTPDNFQSRRPNTSFCFLDIRSPGLGDTAMYLCATRGTGHETQYFGPGTRLLVL.